This entry describes one TCR beta chain. An end of the junction does not agree with germline; a read error may underlie this. The data derive from a study of tumor and adjacent non-tumor tissue in lung cancer. The template was RNA from unsorted bulk tissue. This non-tumor lung sample came from over 3 cm beyond the tumor edge. The CDR3 totals 13 residues. Germline CDR1 and CDR2: SGHRS and YFSETQ. A modified ARM-PCR protocol with three rounds of nested PCR amplified TCRbeta. TCRdb re-called the multiplex PCR reads with MiXCR, one entry per CDR3 protein. The repertoire has 60,000 to 100,000 distinct CDR3 sequences, 76% of them found once; the top ten carry around 38%.

The chain employs TRBV5-1 and TRBJ2-2; D gene unclear. This sequence was found in a man between 65 and 85 years old with non-small cell lung cancer. Source material: distant non-tumor lung tissue. The CDR3 DNA follows: TGCGCCTGCAGCTTGAATGGGATCGGTGAGCTGTTTTTT. Its translation is CACSLNGIGELFF.